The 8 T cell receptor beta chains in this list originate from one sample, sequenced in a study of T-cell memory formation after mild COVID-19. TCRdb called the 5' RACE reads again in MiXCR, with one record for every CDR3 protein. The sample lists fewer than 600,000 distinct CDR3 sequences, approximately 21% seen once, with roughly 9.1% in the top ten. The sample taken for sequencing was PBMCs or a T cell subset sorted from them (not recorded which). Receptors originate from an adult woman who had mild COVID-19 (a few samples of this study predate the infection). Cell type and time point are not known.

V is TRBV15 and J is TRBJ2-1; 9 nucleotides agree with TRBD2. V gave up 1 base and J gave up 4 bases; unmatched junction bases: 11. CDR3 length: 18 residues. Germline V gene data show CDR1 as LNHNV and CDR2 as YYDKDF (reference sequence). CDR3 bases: TGTGCCACCAGCAGAGGCCATTGGGCTAGCGGGACGTACAATGAGCAGTTCTTC. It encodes CATSRGHWASGTYNEQFF. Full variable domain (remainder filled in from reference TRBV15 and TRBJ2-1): DAMVIQNPRYQVTQFGKPVTLSCSQTLNHNVMYWYQQKSSQAPKLLFHYYDKDFNNEADTPDNFQSRRPNTSFCFLDIRSPGLGDTAMYLCATSRGHWASGTYNEQFFGPGTRLTVL.

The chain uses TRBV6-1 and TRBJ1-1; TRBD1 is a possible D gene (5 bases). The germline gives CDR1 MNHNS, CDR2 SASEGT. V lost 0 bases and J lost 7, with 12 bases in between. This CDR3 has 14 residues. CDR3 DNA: TGTGCCAGCAGTGAAGCGCTTCGGGGCGGTGAAGCTTTCTTT. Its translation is CASSEALRGGEAFF.

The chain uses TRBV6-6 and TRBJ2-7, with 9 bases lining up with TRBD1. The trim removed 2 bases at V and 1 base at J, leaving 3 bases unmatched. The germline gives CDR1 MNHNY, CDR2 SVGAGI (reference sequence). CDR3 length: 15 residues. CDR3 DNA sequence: TGTGCCAGCAGTTACGGACAGGGGAGGTCCTACGAGCAGTACTTC. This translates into CASSYGQGRSYEQYF.

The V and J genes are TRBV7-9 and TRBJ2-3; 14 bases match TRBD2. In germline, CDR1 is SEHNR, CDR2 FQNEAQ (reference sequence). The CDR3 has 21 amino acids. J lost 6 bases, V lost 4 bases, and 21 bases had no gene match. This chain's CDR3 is CASSSIIMGLAGVQPWDTQYF. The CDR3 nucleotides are TGTGCCAGCAGCTCGATCATAATGGGACTAGCGGGGGTTCAGCCTTGGGATACGCAGTATTTT.

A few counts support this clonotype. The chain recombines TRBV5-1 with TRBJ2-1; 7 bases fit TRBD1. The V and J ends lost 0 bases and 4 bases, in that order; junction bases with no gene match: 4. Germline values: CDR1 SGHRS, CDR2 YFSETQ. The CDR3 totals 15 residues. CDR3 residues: CASSLDGTVYNEQFF. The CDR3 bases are TGCGCCAGCAGCTTGGATGGGACAGTGTACAATGAGCAGTTCTTC. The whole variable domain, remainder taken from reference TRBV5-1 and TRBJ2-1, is KAGVTQTPRYLIKTRGQQVTLSCSPISGHRSVSWYQQTPGQGLQFLFEYFSETQRNKGNFPGRFSGRQFSNSRSEMNVSTLELGDSALYLCASSLDGTVYNEQFFGPGTRLTVL.

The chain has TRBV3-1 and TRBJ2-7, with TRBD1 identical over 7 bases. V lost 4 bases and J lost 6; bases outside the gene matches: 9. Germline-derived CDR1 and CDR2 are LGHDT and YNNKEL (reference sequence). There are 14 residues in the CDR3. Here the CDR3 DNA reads TGTGCCAGCAGCCCGGGAAAGGGGGCGGTCGAGCAGTACTTC. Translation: CASSPGKGAVEQYF.

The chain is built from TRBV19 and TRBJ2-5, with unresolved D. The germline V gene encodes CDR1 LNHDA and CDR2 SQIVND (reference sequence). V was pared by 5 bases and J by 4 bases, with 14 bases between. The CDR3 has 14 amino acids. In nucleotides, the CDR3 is TGTGCCAGTAGTGAGCCGGGCTGGCGAGAGACCCAGTACTTC. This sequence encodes CASSEPGWRETQYF.

The CDR3 sequence is CASSLAPRGEYEQYF. In nucleotides, the CDR3 is TGCGCCAGCAGCTTGGCCCCCAGGGGAGAGTACGAGCAGTACTTC. The V call is TRBV5-1, the J call TRBJ2-7, with a possible D match to TRBD1 (6 bases). Trimming removed 0 bases at V and 4 bases at J, with 14 bases between. Germline values: CDR1 SGHRS, CDR2 YFSETQ. There are 15 residues in the CDR3.